A single sample gave rise to the 28 T cell receptor beta chains below, sequenced in a study of PD-L1 blockade in urothelial cancer. Time point indicated: pretreatment peripheral blood. Method: immunoSEQ multiplex PCR; TCRdb's copy keeps in-frame clones and lacks some. The sample includes roughly 91,000 clones, about 83% of them seen just once. Sequenced material: PBMCs, taken around atezolizumab (anti-PD-L1) treatment. The source of these receptors is a man between 60 and 70 years old with urothelial cancer.

The chain couples TRBV5-1 to TRBJ2-7; D remains ambiguous. The length of the CDR3 is 14 residues. Trimming removed 0 bases from V and 2 bases from J, with 9 bases in between. Germline values: CDR1 SGHRS, CDR2 YFSETQ. The CDR3 bases are TGCGCCAGCAGCTTGGAGGTGACAACCTACGAGCAGTACTTC. It is translated as CASSLEVTTYEQYF.

The chain is built from TRBV4-3 and TRBJ2-5; 7 positions match TRBD2. With V trimmed by 4 bases and J by 1 base, 9 bases remained unmatched. The germline CDR1 and CDR2 sequences are LGHNA and YSLEER. The CDR3 is made up of 16 amino acids. The CDR3 DNA follows: TGCGCCAGCAGCCGGGGGGGGACTCCAGGCCAAGAGACCCAGTACTTC. Translating gives CASSRGGTPGQETQYF.

The chain couples TRBV4-2 to TRBJ2-2; TRBD2 aligns across 7 bases. Germline CDR1 and CDR2: LGHNA and YNFKEQ. This CDR3 region has 16 residues. J was trimmed by 3 bases and V by 3 bases; bases with no gene match: 7. Here the CDR3 reads CASSHSGLGDTGELFF. The CDR3 bases are TGTGCCAGCAGCCATTCAGGACTAGGCGACACCGGGGAGCTGTTTTTT.

This chain links TRBV5-6 with TRBJ2-5; D perhaps matches TRBD2 (6 bases). The V and J ends lost 4 bases and 2 bases respectively, with 9 bases between them. Germline CDR1 and CDR2: SGHDT and YYEEEE. This CDR3 has 13 amino acids. The CDR3 nucleotides read TGTGCCAGCAGCCGACTAGTTCAAGAGACCCAGTACTTC. The encoded protein is CASSRLVQETQYF.

The gene calls are TRBV27 and TRBJ2-7; 8 bases align to TRBD1. The CDR3 is made up of 13 amino acids. Germline-derived CDR1 and CDR2 are MNHEY and SMNVEV (reference sequence). Trimming removed 8 bases from V and 0 bases from J; junction bases left unmatched: 3. CDR3 sequence: CASLGQDSYEQYF. The CDR3 DNA is TGTGCCAGCCTGGGACAGGACTCCTACGAGCAGTACTTC.

The chain links TRBV5-6 to TRBJ2-7, with 12 positions matching TRBD2. The CDR3 sequence is 15 residues long. CDR1 is SGHDT and CDR2 is YYEEEE in the germline V gene. V dropped 4 bases and J dropped 1; count of bases not matched to a gene: 3. The CDR3 is CASSRGLAGSYEQYF. The DNA for the CDR3 is TGTGCCAGCAGCCGCGGACTAGCGGGGTCCTACGAGCAGTACTTC.

The chain joins TRBV6-1 to TRBJ1-2; 10 bases line up with TRBD1. The CDR3 covers 15 residues. With V trimmed by 6 bases and J by 7 bases, 11 bases remained unmatched. Per germline, CDR1 MNHNS and CDR2 SASEGT. The CDR3 DNA follows: TGTGCCAGCAGGAGTTACGGGGGACAGGGGTTTGGCTACACCTTC. It specifies CASRSYGGQGFGYTF.

The V call is TRBV7-8, the J call TRBJ2-7; 7 bases are a match to TRBD1. J gave up 1 base and V 3 bases, and 3 bases lay outside the gene matches. The CDR3 covers 14 residues. Germline V gives CDR1 SGHVS, CDR2 FQNEAQ. The CDR3 DNA sequence: TGTGCCAGCAGCTTCCCGGGACAGTCCTACGAGCAGTACTTC. Protein: CASSFPGQSYEQYF.

The table lists this clone with a few counts. This chain links TRBV5-1 with TRBJ2-2, with TRBD1 as a possible D gene (8 bases). The CDR3 contains 17 residues. Germline CDR1 SGHRS, CDR2 YFSETQ. V lost 5 bases and J lost 6, with 23 bases in between. The DNA of the CDR3 is TGCGCCAGCAGTCGCGATAGCGGGCAGGGGGCGTCCGGGGAGCTGTTTTTT. It yields the protein CASSRDSGQGASGELFF. The variable domain in full, completed from reference TRBV5-1 and TRBJ2-2, reads KAGVTQTPRYLIKTRGQQVTLSCSPISGHRSVSWYQQTPGQGLQFLFEYFSETQRNKGNFPGRFSGRQFSNSRSEMNVSTLELGDSALYLCASSRDSGQGASGELFFGEGSRLTVL.

This chain uses TRBV2 with TRBJ1-1; 9 bases map to TRBD1. CDR1 is SNHLY, CDR2 FYNNEI, per germline. This CDR3 has 14 residues. V shed 2 bases and J 4 bases; nucleotides not matched to a gene: 2. CDR3 DNA sequence: TGTGCCAGCAGTGAAACAGGGGGCATCACTGAAGCTTTCTTT. Amino acid sequence: CASSETGGITEAFF.

The chain is built from TRBV7-9 and TRBJ2-1; D gene uncertain. V was trimmed by 5 bases and J by 7 bases, leaving 18 bases between them. From germline, CDR1 is SEHNR and CDR2 FQNEAQ (reference sequence). This CDR3 is 15 amino acids long. CDR3 amino acids: CASSPKVRVSNEQFF. The DNA of the CDR3 is TGTGCCAGCAGCCCAAAGGTCCGGGTCTCGAATGAGCAGTTCTTC.

The table lists this clone with a few counts. The rearrangement links TRBV7-8 to TRBJ1-6; the match to TRBD1 covers 7 bases. The ends lost 5 bases at V and 11 bases at J; junction bases unmatched: 6. Looked up from germline, CDR1 is SGHVS and CDR2 is FQNEAQ. The CDR3 has 13 amino acids. CDR3 residues: CASSPSRGAPLHF. CDR3 DNA: TGTGCCAGCAGCCCAAGCAGGGGGGCACCCCTCCACTTT. The complete variable domain, with remaining parts taken from reference TRBV7-8 and TRBJ1-6, reads GAGVSQSPRYKVAKRGQDVALRCDPISGHVSLFWYQQALGQGPEFLTYFQNEAQLDKSGLPSDRFFAERPEGSVSTLKIQRTQQEDSAVYLCASSPSRGAPLHFGNGTRLTVT.

The chain couples TRBV28 to TRBJ2-7; 13 bases map to TRBD2. CDR3 length equals 16 residues. V dropped 9 bases and J dropped 2; count of bases not matched to a gene: 10. CDR1 is MDHEN, CDR2 SYDVKM, per germline. CDR3 sequence (DNA): TGTGCCAGTCGACTAGCGGGAGGAGGAGCCCCCTACGAGCAGTACTTC. Protein sequence: CASRLAGGGAPYEQYF.

V is TRBV27 and J is TRBJ2-1, with a possible D match to TRBD1 (6 bases). Per germline, CDR1 MNHEY and CDR2 SMNVEV (reference sequence). The CDR3 spans 17 residues. V lost 5 bases and J 4 bases, leaving 21 bases between the germline ends. CDR3 DNA: TGTGCCAGCAGTCCTCAACCTACCGGGACATATTACAATGAGCAGTTCTTC. As protein: CASSPQPTGTYYNEQFF.

The chain has TRBV6-5 and TRBJ2-1; 12 nucleotides align to TRBD2. Looked up from germline, CDR1 is MNHEY and CDR2 is SVGAGI. The ends lost 5 bases at V and 9 bases at J; junction bases unmatched: 8. CDR3 length equals 15 residues. CDR3 DNA sequence: TGTGCCAGCAGTCCTTGGACTAGCGGGATAGGTGAGCAGTTCTTC. Its translation: CASSPWTSGIGEQFF.

This rearrangement joins TRBV4-1 to TRBJ1-1; 9 positions match TRBD1. CDR3 size: 15 residues. In germline, CDR1 is MGHRA, CDR2 YSYEKL. The junction had 4 bases not matched to a gene; V was cut back by 4 bases and J by 1 base. CDR3 protein: CASSLGQGSNTEAFF. Here the CDR3 DNA reads TGCGCCAGCAGCCTGGGACAGGGATCGAACACTGAAGCTTTCTTT.

This rearrangement joins TRBV5-1 to TRBJ2-5; 7 bases map to TRBD1. V lost 6 bases and J lost 1; bases outside the gene matches: 12. The germline CDR1 and CDR2 sequences are SGHRS and YFSETQ. The CDR3 is made up of 16 amino acids. CDR3 bases: TGCGCCAGCACCCCCGCTGGGACAGTGATCCAAGAGACCCAGTACTTC. Translation gives CASTPAGTVIQETQYF. The entire variable domain, with the rest obtained from reference TRBV5-1 and TRBJ2-5, is as follows: KAGVTQTPRYLIKTRGQQVTLSCSPISGHRSVSWYQQTPGQGLQFLFEYFSETQRNKGNFPGRFSGRQFSNSRSEMNVSTLELGDSALYLCASTPAGTVIQETQYFGPGTRLLVL.

This sequence joins TRBV6-5 and TRBJ1-5, with a weak D call TRBD1 (6 bases). The germline V gene encodes CDR1 MNHEY and CDR2 SVGAGI. Trimming stripped 5 bases from V and 0 bases from J, with 11 bases between. This CDR3 is built from 15 residues. The chain's CDR3 is CASSRGTYSNQPQHF. The CDR3 DNA sequence: TGTGCCAGCAGTCGAGGGACATATAGCAATCAGCCCCAGCATTTT.

This sequence joins TRBV5-1 and TRBJ2-2; weak D call: TRBD1 (6 bases). V shed 2 bases and J shed 1 base, with 9 bases lying between them. CDR1 is SGHRS, CDR2 YFSETQ, per germline. The CDR3 runs 15 residues. This CDR3 is CASSFMDRNTGELFF. In DNA, the CDR3 is TGCGCCAGCAGCTTTATGGACAGGAACACCGGGGAGCTGTTTTTT.

The rearrangement uses TRBV11-2 and TRBJ1-1, with TRBD1 as a possible D gene (6 bases). CDR3 length: 13 amino acids. Deletions cut 10 bases from V and 3 bases from J, with 15 bases between. CDR1 SGHAT and CDR2 FQNNGV come from the germline V gene. CDR3 sequence (DNA): TGTGCCACTAAACCACAGGGCTACACTGAAGCTTTCTTT. The encoded protein is CATKPQGYTEAFF.

This clone was seen a few times. The V gene is TRBV28, the J gene TRBJ1-4; no definite D call. Germline V gene sequence: CDR1 MDHEN, CDR2 SYDVKM. Trimming took 6 bases from V and 6 from J, leaving 11 bases between them. The length of the CDR3 is 13 residues. CDR3 residues: CASRRGLDEKLFF. CDR3 DNA sequence: TGTGCCAGCAGACGAGGGTTGGATGAAAAACTGTTTTTT.

V and J are TRBV27 and TRBJ2-1; D unresolved. This CDR3 contains 12 residues. The V end lost 6 bases, the J end lost 5 bases, and 8 bases lay between the germline ends. Germline assignment: CDR1 MNHEY and CDR2 SMNVEV (reference sequence). The CDR3 DNA follows: TGTGCCAGCAGGACTTCCAACAATGAGCAGTTCTTC. Its translation is CASRTSNNEQFF.

This chain links TRBV5-1 with TRBJ2-7; tentative D call: TRBD2 (6 bases). V lost 0 bases to trimming and J lost 3 bases, with 13 bases between them. The germline V gene has CDR1 SGHRS and CDR2 YFSETQ. The CDR3 is 15 residues long. CDR3: CASSLAASVDYEQYF. The CDR3 DNA sequence: TGCGCCAGCAGCTTGGCCGCTAGCGTGGACTACGAGCAGTACTTC.

In this sample, this clone turned up a few times. This sequence joins TRBV19 and TRBJ1-1, with D unclear. The CDR3 length is 15 residues. CDR1 and CDR2 from the germline V gene are LNHDA and SQIVND (reference sequence). V was trimmed by 7 bases and J by 2 bases, leaving 17 bases between them. The DNA of the CDR3 is TGTGCCAGTACCTTTGACATATTCAAAAACACTGAAGCTTTCTTT. Translation: CASTFDIFKNTEAFF.

This clone has only one observation. The rearrangement links TRBV2 to TRBJ1-5; TRBD1 agrees at 11 bases. V shed 6 bases and J 7 bases; nucleotides not matched to a gene: 5. CDR3 length: 14 amino acids. Looked up from germline, CDR1 is SNHLY and CDR2 is FYNNEI. The CDR3 DNA reads as TGTGCCAGCAGGGGCGGACAGGGGGCACAGCCCCAGCATTTT. Its translation is CASRGGQGAQPQHF.

This clone was seen once. This sequence joins TRBV6-5 and TRBJ2-1; D perhaps matches TRBD2 (6 bases). Looked up from germline, CDR1 is MNHEY and CDR2 is SVGAGI. The ends were cut back, 4 bases at V and 8 bases at J, with 18 bases in the middle. The CDR3 covers 15 residues. CDR3 nucleotide sequence: TGTGCCAGCAGTTCCCCTCGCGGTGCTAGCGATGAGCAGTTCTTC. It encodes CASSSPRGASDEQFF.

The rearrangement links TRBV9 to TRBJ1-1; the D gene is possibly TRBD1 (5 bases). The length of the CDR3 is 15 residues. Germline loops: CDR1 SGDLS, CDR2 YYNGEE. V lost 0 bases, J lost 3 bases, and 12 bases lay in between. The CDR3 bases are TGTGCCAGCAGCGTAGATCCAGGGTTGGACACTGAAGCTTTCTTT. Its translation is CASSVDPGLDTEAFF.

The DNA for the CDR3 is TGCGCCAGCAGCGGGCTAGCGGGGTCCACAGATACGCAGTATTTT. Translation: CASSGLAGSTDTQYF. V usage is TRBV5-1 and J usage is TRBJ2-3, with 9 bases that match TRBD2. The germline CDR1 and CDR2 sequences are SGHRS and YFSETQ. CDR3 length equals 15 residues. Unmatched junction bases numbered 5, after V lost 4 bases and J lost 2 bases.